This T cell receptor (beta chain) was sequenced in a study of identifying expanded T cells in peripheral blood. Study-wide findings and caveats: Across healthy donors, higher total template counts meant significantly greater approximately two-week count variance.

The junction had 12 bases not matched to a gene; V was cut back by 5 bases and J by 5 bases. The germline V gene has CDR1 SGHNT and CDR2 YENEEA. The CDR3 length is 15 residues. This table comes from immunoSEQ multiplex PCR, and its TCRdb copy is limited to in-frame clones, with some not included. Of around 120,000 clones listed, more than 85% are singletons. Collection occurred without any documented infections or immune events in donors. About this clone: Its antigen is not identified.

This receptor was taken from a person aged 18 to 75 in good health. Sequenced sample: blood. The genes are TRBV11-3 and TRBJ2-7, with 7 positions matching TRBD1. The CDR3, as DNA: TGTGCCAGCAGCCCGGGACCGACAGGGATCCACGAGCAGTACTTC. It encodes CASSPGPTGIHEQYF.